Presented here are 25 T cell receptor beta chains from one specimen sequenced in a study of T cell changes during pregnancy in multiple sclerosis. The assay was immunoSEQ multiplex PCR, and TCRdb's table has in-frame clones only and misses some. Of 74,000 or so clones in the sample, around 94% are singletons; the top ten hold 0.2% to 0.25%. Sequences were derived from CD4+ T cells from peripheral blood mononuclear cells, sampled before pregnancy. The source is a female donor with multiple sclerosis, enrolled in a pregnancy study.

V gene TRBV7-4 combines with J gene TRBJ1-5; D may be TRBD1 (5 bases). The CDR3 sequence is 13 residues long. Trimming removed 5 bases at V and 6 bases at J, with 11 bases between. CDR1 is SGHVT and CDR2 is SQSDAQ in the germline V gene. As DNA, the CDR3 is TGTGCCAGCAGCACGGGGGGACGTCAGCCCCAGCATTTT. This sequence encodes CASSTGGRQPQHF.

This clone was seen just once. The V gene is TRBV5-6, the J gene TRBJ2-7; D is possibly TRBD2 (6 bases). The CDR3 runs to 14 residues. Germline V lookup: CDR1 SGHDT, CDR2 YYEEEE. Trimming stripped 4 bases from V and 2 bases from J, with 13 bases between. The CDR3 coding sequence is TGTGCCAGCAGCCCCCGACTAGGCGCCTACGAGCAGTACTTC. Residues: CASSPRLGAYEQYF.

The CDR3 reads CASSSQGTGETQYF. The CDR3 bases are TGTGCCAGCAGCTCCCAGGGGACCGGAGAGACCCAGTACTTC. The chain combines TRBV11-2 with TRBJ2-5; D might be TRBD1 (6 bases). CDR1 is SGHAT, CDR2 FQNNGV, per germline. This CDR3 region has 14 residues. Trimming left V 4 bases short and J 4 bases short, with 13 bases between.

The chain carries TRBV5-1 and TRBJ1-1, with unresolved D. This CDR3 has 16 residues. Trimming removed 3 bases at V and 4 bases at J, with 19 bases between. CDR1 is SGHRS and CDR2 is YFSETQ in the germline V gene. The CDR3 region has the DNA TGCGCCAGCAGCTCGGCAACTGGGCCCCGCCTCACTGAAGCTTTCTTT. Protein: CASSSATGPRLTEAFF.

This clone occurred a few times. The chain has TRBV18 and TRBJ1-1, with D possibly TRBD1 on 6 matching bases. With 6 bases removed from V and 0 bases from J, the gap between germline ends came to 11 bases. The CDR3 runs 14 residues. The germline gives CDR1 KGHSH, CDR2 LQKENI. The CDR3 is CASSLDRLNTEAFF. The CDR3, as DNA: TGTGCCAGCTCTCTCGACAGGCTGAACACTGAAGCTTTCTTT.

The chain couples TRBV5-6 to TRBJ2-5, with D possibly being TRBD2 (7 bases). With 1 base removed from V and 4 bases from J, the gap between germline ends came to 14 bases. CDR3 length: 15 residues. Germline values: CDR1 SGHDT, CDR2 YYEEEE. Here the CDR3 reads CASSLPGGRVETQYF. The CDR3 region has the DNA TGTGCCAGCAGCTTGCCGGGGGGCCGAGTAGAGACCCAGTACTTC.

The chain couples TRBV7-3 to TRBJ1-1; no definite D call. Trimming took off 8 bases at V and 3 bases at J, with 13 bases between the two ends. CDR3 length equals 13 residues. CDR1 is SGHTA, CDR2 FQGTGA, per germline. This chain's CDR3 is CASRTNRDTEAFF. In DNA, the CDR3 is TGTGCCAGCCGAACTAACCGCGACACTGAAGCTTTCTTT.

The chain couples TRBV7-8 to TRBJ2-1; no definite D call. V was shortened by 3 bases and J by 7 bases, with 10 bases between the two germline ends. CDR1 and CDR2 (germline): SGHVS, FQNEAQ. The CDR3 sequence is 13 residues long. CDR3 in DNA: TGTGCCAGCAGCTTGAACAGCCTTAATGAGCAGTTCTTC. Protein sequence: CASSLNSLNEQFF.

The chain carries TRBV4-2 and TRBJ2-1; 12 nucleotides agree with TRBD2. Germline V gene data show CDR1 as LGHNA and CDR2 as YNFKEQ. The CDR3 spans 16 residues. The trim removed 0 bases at V and 7 bases at J, leaving 4 bases unmatched. As DNA, the CDR3 is TGTGCCAGCAGCCAAGAGTGGGGACTAGCGGGTAATGAGCAGTTCTTC. Translated: CASSQEWGLAGNEQFF.

The chain links TRBV28 to TRBJ1-4; D is unclear. The length of the CDR3 is 12 residues. Germline lookup yields CDR1 MDHEN and CDR2 SYDVKM. With 8 bases removed from V and 4 bases from J, the gap between germline ends came to 8 bases. For the CDR3, the DNA is TGTGCCAGCTGGCGGCTTAATGAAAAACTGTTTTTT. Translation: CASWRLNEKLFF.

This clone was seen a few times. The CDR3 nucleotides read TGCGCCAGCAGCCCGGCCTCAGGGGCGGGGGGAGCCTACGAGCAGTACTTC. This gives the protein CASSPASGAGGAYEQYF. The J gene is TRBJ2-7, the V gene TRBV5-1; TRBD2 matches at 8 bases. This CDR3 comprises 17 residues. The V and J ends lost 4 bases and 2 bases, in that order; junction bases with no gene match: 14. In germline, CDR1 is SGHRS, CDR2 YFSETQ.

A word on this clone: The same CDR3 can be traced to other DNA sequences in this sample. V gene TRBV4-1 combines with J gene TRBJ2-7; possible D gene TRBD2, 6 bases. V lost 0 bases to trimming and J lost 4 bases, with 16 bases between them. The CDR3 loop spans 16 amino acids. Germline V lookup: CDR1 MGHRA, CDR2 YSYEKL. The DNA of the CDR3 is TGCGCCAGCAGCCAAGAGGTGGGACTGGCGGCATACGAGCAGTACTTC. As protein: CASSQEVGLAAYEQYF.

V is TRBV19 and J is TRBJ2-1, with TRBD2 identical over 8 bases. The trim removed 3 bases at V and 5 bases at J, leaving 9 bases unmatched. In germline, CDR1 is LNHDA, CDR2 SQIVND (reference sequence). CDR3 length equals 16 residues. The DNA for the CDR3 is TGTGCCAGTAGTATGATCGGTCCGGGAGGGAACAATGAGCAGTTCTTC. This codes for CASSMIGPGGNNEQFF. The variable domain in full, with the rest retrieved from reference TRBV19 and TRBJ2-1, is DGGITQSPKYLFRKEGQNVTLSCEQNLNHDAMYWYRQDPGQGLRLIYYSQIVNDFQKGDIAEGYSVSREKKESFPLTVTSAQKNPTAFYLCASSMIGPGGNNEQFFGPGTRLTVL.

The chain joins TRBV30 to TRBJ2-7; TRBD2 is a possible D gene (6 bases). This CDR3 contains 13 residues. The germline V gene encodes CDR1 GTSNPN and CDR2 SVGIG (reference sequence). V shed 7 bases and J shed 5 bases, with 18 bases lying between them. In nucleotides, the CDR3 is TGTGCCTCGCATCCGGGGGAGAAAAACGAGCAGTACTTC. It encodes CASHPGEKNEQYF.

The chain couples TRBV7-2 to TRBJ1-1; TRBD1 agrees at 7 bases. CDR1 and CDR2 from the germline V gene are SGHTA and FQGNSA. The CDR3 sequence is 18 residues long. Trimming removed 0 bases from V and 1 base from J; junction bases left unmatched: 11. The CDR3 DNA is TGTGCCAGCAGCTTAGCGGAGACGGGAACAGGGGCGAACACTGAAGCTTTCTTT. Protein sequence: CASSLAETGTGANTEAFF.

The V call is TRBV6-1, the J call TRBJ1-5; possible D gene TRBD1, 5 bases. The CDR3 spans 14 residues. Germline V gene sequence: CDR1 MNHNS, CDR2 SASEGT. V was cut by 4 bases and J by 4 bases, with 11 bases left in between. This CDR3 reads CASSVGEANQPQHF. The CDR3 nucleotides are TGTGCCAGCAGTGTAGGGGAGGCAAATCAGCCCCAGCATTTT.

This chain joins TRBV6-5 and TRBJ1-5; D gene unclear. From germline, CDR1 is MNHEY and CDR2 SVGAGI. The germline V and J ends were trimmed by 6 bases and 3 bases, with 12 bases remaining between them. The CDR3 sequence is 14 residues long. The CDR3 protein is CASRRATDNQPQHF. DNA for the CDR3: TGTGCCAGCAGGAGGGCCACAGACAATCAGCCCCAGCATTTT.

The chain joins TRBV6-5 to TRBJ2-7, with 8 positions matching TRBD1. The germline gives CDR1 MNHEY, CDR2 SVGAGI. J gave up 3 bases and V 0 bases, and 4 bases lay outside the gene matches. The CDR3 spans 15 residues. The CDR3 DNA is TGTGCCAGCAGTTACTCCAGTGACAGGGGCTACGAGCAGTACTTC. Amino acids: CASSYSSDRGYEQYF.

The chain joins TRBV5-4 to TRBJ1-4; D gene uncertain. The V gene lost 4 bases and the J gene lost 10 bases, with 17 bases spanning the gap. Germline values: CDR1 SGHNT, CDR2 YYREEE (reference sequence). This CDR3 has 14 residues. CDR3 DNA: TGTGCCAGCAGCCTGACCGTTCCTCCGGGAAAACTGTTTTTT. Its translation: CASSLTVPPGKLFF.

This rearrangement joins TRBV5-1 to TRBJ2-3; D uncertain. The CDR3 contains 15 residues. CDR1 SGHRS and CDR2 YFSETQ come from the germline V gene. The V gene lost 0 bases and the J gene lost 1 base, with 9 bases spanning the gap. CDR3 loop: CASSLGVGGTDTQYF. Here the CDR3 DNA reads TGCGCCAGCAGCTTGGGAGTTGGTGGCACAGATACGCAGTATTTT.

The J gene is TRBJ2-1, the V gene TRBV29-1; 10 nucleotides line up with TRBD2. V was clipped by 7 bases and J by 6 bases; unmatched bases: 6. The CDR3 covers 13 residues. In germline, CDR1 is SQVTM, CDR2 ANQGSEA. The CDR3 sequence: CSDRLAGGNEQFF. CDR3 bases: TGCAGCGACAGACTAGCGGGTGGCAATGAGCAGTTCTTC.

The V call is TRBV28, the J call TRBJ1-5; D is ambiguous. Looked up from germline, CDR1 is MDHEN and CDR2 is SYDVKM. The ends were cut back, 6 bases at V and 6 bases at J, with 15 bases in the middle. The CDR3 runs 14 residues. CDR3 DNA: TGTGCCAGCAGCCGTCGGCAGGCCGTTCAGCCCCAGCATTTT. Protein: CASSRRQAVQPQHF.

V usage is TRBV6-6 and J usage is TRBJ2-1; the D gene is possibly TRBD1 (5 bases). Germline V CDR1 and CDR2: MNHNY, SVGAGI (reference sequence). This CDR3 is 16 amino acids long. The V end lost 2 bases, the J end lost 5 bases, and 16 bases lay between the germline ends. The CDR3 DNA follows: TGTGCCAGCAGTTACATCCAGGGTAACCGACACAATGAGCAGTTCTTC. This translates into CASSYIQGNRHNEQFF.

This chain links TRBV10-2 with TRBJ2-7; no definite D call. V lost 0 bases, J lost 6 bases, and 3 bases lay in between. CDR3 length: 11 amino acids. Germline V gives CDR1 WSHSY, CDR2 SAAADI. CDR3 sequence reads: CASSESSEQYF. CDR3 DNA: TGCGCCAGCAGTGAGTCTAGCGAGCAGTACTTC.

The V gene is TRBV6-1, the J gene TRBJ2-1; the match to TRBD2 covers 7 bases. V lost 3 bases, J lost 0 bases, and 2 bases stayed unmatched. Germline CDR1 MNHNS, CDR2 SASEGT. This CDR3 has 15 residues. The CDR3 coding sequence is TGTGCCAGCAGTGATACTAGCGCCTCCTACAATGAGCAGTTCTTC. Translated: CASSDTSASYNEQFF.